The sequence of this T cell receptor (beta chain) was determined in a study of molecular identifiers for immune sequencing clone quantification. Background on the study: Four of five RNA aliquots from around 20,000 or 100,000 naive CD8 T cells were sequenced.

Whole-study findings and limits: Clone sizes that are highly expanded could be underestimated when identical TCR molecules share a barcode.

With respect to this clonotype: Antigen specificity is unknown.

The germline V gene has CDR1 MNHEY and CDR2 SMNVEV (reference sequence). The CDR3 totals 14 residues. V lost 5 bases to trimming and J lost 0 bases, with 10 bases between them. TCRdb analysed the PCR reads with MiXCR anew, one entry per CDR3 protein. The sample includes hundreds of thousands of distinct CDR3 sequences, just under 20% seen only once; the top ten take roughly 0.9%. This sequence joins TRBV27 and TRBJ1-1; D remains ambiguous. The sample was naive CD8+ T cells from blood, with Jurkat cell RNA spiked in. As for subset: FACS-sorted CD8+CD4-CCR7+CD45RA+ naive T cells. This TCR was recovered from a human donor in good health. Some libraries in this study had Jurkat cell RNA spiked in. CDR3 loop: CASSMGLMNTEAFF. The DNA of the CDR3 is TGTGCCAGCAGTATGGGCCTGATGAACACTGAAGCTTTCTTT.